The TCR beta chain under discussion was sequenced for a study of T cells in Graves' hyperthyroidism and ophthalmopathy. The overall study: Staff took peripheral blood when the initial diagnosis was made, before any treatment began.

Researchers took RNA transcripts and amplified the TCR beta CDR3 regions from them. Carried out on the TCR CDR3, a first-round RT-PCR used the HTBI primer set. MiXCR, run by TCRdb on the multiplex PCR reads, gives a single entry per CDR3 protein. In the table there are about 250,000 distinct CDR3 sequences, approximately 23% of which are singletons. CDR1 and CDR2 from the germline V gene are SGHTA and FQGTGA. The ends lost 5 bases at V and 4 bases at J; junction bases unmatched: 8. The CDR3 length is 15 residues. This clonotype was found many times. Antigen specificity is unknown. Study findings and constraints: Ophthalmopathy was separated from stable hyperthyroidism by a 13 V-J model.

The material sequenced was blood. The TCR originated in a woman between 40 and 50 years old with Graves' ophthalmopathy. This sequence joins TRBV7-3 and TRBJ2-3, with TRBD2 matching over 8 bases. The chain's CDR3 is CASSPWRTSPDTQYF. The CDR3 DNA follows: TGTGCCAGCAGCCCGTGGCGGACTAGCCCAGATACGCAGTATTTT.